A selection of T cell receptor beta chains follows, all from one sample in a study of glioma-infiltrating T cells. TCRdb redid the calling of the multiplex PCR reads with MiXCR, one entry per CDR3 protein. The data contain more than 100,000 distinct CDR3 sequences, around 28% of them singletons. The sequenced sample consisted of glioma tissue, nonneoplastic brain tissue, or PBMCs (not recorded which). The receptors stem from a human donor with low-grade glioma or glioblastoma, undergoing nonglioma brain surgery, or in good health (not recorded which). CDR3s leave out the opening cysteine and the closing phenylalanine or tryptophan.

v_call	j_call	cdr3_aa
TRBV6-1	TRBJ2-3	ASFRSGTYTDTQY
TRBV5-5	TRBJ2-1	ASSLALQSGEQF
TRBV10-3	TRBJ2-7	AVSQLVYEQY
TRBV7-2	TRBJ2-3	ASSYRGLPTDTQY
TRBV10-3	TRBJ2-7	ATNVQGSSYEQY
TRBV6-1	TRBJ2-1	ASGRGAYNEQF
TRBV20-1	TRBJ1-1	SAPEGNTEAF
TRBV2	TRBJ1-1	ASSVQMNTEAF
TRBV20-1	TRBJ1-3	SASNRLSGNTIY
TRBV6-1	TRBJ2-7	ASSSYPTDEQY